The 9 T cell receptor beta chains presented below share a single source sample, sequenced in a study of shared clonotypes between healthy human individuals. Only CD45RO-negative cells positively selected for CCR7 counted as naive CD8 cells, so terminally differentiated effector memory CD45RA+ cells were excluded. Sequencing used immunoSEQ multiplex PCR; TCRdb keeps in-frame clones, though not all of them. The sample yields some 1,900,000 clones, about 95% seen once. The specimen was naive CD8+ T cells sorted from blood. The receptors were sampled from a man between 18 and 29 years old in good health.

A note on this clone: The sample carries other DNA sequences with the same CDR3. The J gene is TRBJ2-3, the V gene TRBV6-5, with 9 positions matching TRBD1. Trimming removed 0 bases from V and 6 bases from J; junction bases left unmatched: 4. CDR3 size: 15 residues. Germline V gene sequence: CDR1 MNHEY, CDR2 SVGAGI. The CDR3 spells CASSYSTTGGDTQYF. The CDR3, as DNA: TGTGCCAGCAGTTACTCGACGACAGGGGGGGATACGCAGTATTTT.

J is TRBJ2-5 and V is TRBV5-6, with TRBD2 matching 7 bases. The trim removed 4 bases at V and 6 bases at J, leaving 9 bases unmatched. The CDR3 has 14 residues. Per germline, CDR1 SGHDT and CDR2 YYEEEE. The CDR3 region is CASSPRAGVKTQYF. The CDR3 coding sequence is TGTGCCAGCAGCCCACGGGCGGGAGTAAAGACCCAGTACTTC.

The chain employs TRBV4-1 and TRBJ2-7, with a possible D match to TRBD1 (5 bases). V shed 4 bases and J shed 5 bases, with 18 bases lying between them. The CDR3 covers 15 residues. Germline V CDR1 and CDR2: MGHRA, YSYEKL. The CDR3 coding sequence is TGCGCCAGCAGCCCCCGAATTCAGGGTCCCCACGAGCAGTACTTC. It specifies CASSPRIQGPHEQYF.

The chain couples TRBV9 to TRBJ2-1; maybe TRBD1 (6 bases). With 0 bases removed from V and 3 bases from J, the gap between germline ends came to 7 bases. This CDR3 comprises 14 residues. CDR1 SGDLS and CDR2 YYNGEE come from the germline V gene. CDR3 residues: CASSVEDSYNEQFF. DNA of the CDR3: TGTGCCAGCAGCGTAGAGGACAGCTACAATGAGCAGTTCTTC.

J is TRBJ1-4 and V is TRBV28; no clear D. There are 15 residues in the CDR3. Trimming left V 5 bases short and J 0 bases short, with 10 bases between. Germline V gene data show CDR1 as MDHEN and CDR2 as SYDVKM. CDR3 DNA sequence: TGTGCCAGCAGTGCCTCCGGGGCAACTAATGAAAAACTGTTTTTT. Its translation is CASSASGATNEKLFF. The full variable domain, rest sourced from reference TRBV28 and TRBJ1-4, is DVKVTQSSRYLVKRTGEKVFLECVQDMDHENMFWYRQDPGLGLRLIYFSYDVKMKEKGDIPEGYSVSREKKERFSLILESASTNQTSMYLCASSASGATNEKLFFGSGTQLSVL.

The chain has TRBV7-6 and TRBJ2-7, with D maybe TRBD2 (6 bases). CDR3 size: 15 residues. V lost 1 base and J lost 3, with 13 bases in between. CDR1 and CDR2 from the germline V gene are SGHVS and FNYEAQ. The CDR3 protein is CASSLVAENYYEQYF. The CDR3 DNA follows: TGTGCCAGCAGCTTAGTAGCGGAGAATTACTACGAGCAGTACTTC.

The chain recombines TRBV6-5 with TRBJ2-1; D uncertain. The CDR3 loop spans 14 amino acids. With 2 bases removed from V and 6 bases from J, the gap between germline ends came to 11 bases. Germline V gives CDR1 MNHEY, CDR2 SVGAGI. The CDR3 sequence is CASSYDGTRNEQFF. Written as DNA, the CDR3 is TGTGCCAGCAGTTACGACGGAACACGCAATGAGCAGTTCTTC.

This chain joins TRBV9 and TRBJ2-4, with TRBD2 matching 7 bases. The trim removed 0 bases at V and 8 bases at J, leaving 8 bases unmatched. The CDR3 loop spans 15 amino acids. Germline lookup yields CDR1 SGDLS and CDR2 YYNGEE. CDR3 nucleotides: TGTGCCAGCAGCGTAGAGGCGGGGGACTGGGACATTCAGTACTTC. Amino acids: CASSVEAGDWDIQYF.

This chain links TRBV10-3 with TRBJ2-7; TRBD2 aligns across 13 bases. The CDR3 consists of 14 residues. Per the germline V gene, CDR1 is ENHRY and CDR2 is SYGVKD. V was clipped by 8 bases and J by 4 bases; unmatched bases: 5. The CDR3 DNA sequence: TGTGCCATCGGGGGGGGACTAGCGGGATACGAGCAGTACTTC. Encoded protein: CAIGGGLAGYEQYF.